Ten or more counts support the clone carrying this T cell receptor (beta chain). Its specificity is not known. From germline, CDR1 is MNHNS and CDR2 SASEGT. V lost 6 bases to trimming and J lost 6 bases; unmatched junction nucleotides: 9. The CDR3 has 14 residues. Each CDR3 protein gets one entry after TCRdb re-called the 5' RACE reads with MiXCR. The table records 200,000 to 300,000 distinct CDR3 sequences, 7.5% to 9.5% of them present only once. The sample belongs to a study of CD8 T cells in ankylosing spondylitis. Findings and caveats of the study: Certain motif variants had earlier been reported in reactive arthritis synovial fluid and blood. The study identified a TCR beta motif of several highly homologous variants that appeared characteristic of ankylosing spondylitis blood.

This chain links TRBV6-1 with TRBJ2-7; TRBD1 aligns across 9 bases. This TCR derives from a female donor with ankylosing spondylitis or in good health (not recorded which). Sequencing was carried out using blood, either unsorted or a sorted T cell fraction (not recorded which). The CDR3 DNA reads TGTGCCAGCAGACCCCGACAGGGGGGTCCCGAGCAGTACTTC. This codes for CASRPRQGGPEQYF.